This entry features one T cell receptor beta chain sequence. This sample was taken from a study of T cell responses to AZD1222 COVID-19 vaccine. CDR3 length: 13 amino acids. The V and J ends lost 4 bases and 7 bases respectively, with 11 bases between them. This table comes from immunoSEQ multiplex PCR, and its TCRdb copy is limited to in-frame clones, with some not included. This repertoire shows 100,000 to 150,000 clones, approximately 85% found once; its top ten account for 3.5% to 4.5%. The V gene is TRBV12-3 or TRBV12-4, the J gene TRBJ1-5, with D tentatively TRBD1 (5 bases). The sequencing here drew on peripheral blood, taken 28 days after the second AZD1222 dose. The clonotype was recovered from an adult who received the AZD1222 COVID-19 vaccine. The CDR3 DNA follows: TGTGCCAGCAGTTATGGGGGAGTCCAGCCCCAGCATTTT. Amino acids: CASSYGGVQPQHF.